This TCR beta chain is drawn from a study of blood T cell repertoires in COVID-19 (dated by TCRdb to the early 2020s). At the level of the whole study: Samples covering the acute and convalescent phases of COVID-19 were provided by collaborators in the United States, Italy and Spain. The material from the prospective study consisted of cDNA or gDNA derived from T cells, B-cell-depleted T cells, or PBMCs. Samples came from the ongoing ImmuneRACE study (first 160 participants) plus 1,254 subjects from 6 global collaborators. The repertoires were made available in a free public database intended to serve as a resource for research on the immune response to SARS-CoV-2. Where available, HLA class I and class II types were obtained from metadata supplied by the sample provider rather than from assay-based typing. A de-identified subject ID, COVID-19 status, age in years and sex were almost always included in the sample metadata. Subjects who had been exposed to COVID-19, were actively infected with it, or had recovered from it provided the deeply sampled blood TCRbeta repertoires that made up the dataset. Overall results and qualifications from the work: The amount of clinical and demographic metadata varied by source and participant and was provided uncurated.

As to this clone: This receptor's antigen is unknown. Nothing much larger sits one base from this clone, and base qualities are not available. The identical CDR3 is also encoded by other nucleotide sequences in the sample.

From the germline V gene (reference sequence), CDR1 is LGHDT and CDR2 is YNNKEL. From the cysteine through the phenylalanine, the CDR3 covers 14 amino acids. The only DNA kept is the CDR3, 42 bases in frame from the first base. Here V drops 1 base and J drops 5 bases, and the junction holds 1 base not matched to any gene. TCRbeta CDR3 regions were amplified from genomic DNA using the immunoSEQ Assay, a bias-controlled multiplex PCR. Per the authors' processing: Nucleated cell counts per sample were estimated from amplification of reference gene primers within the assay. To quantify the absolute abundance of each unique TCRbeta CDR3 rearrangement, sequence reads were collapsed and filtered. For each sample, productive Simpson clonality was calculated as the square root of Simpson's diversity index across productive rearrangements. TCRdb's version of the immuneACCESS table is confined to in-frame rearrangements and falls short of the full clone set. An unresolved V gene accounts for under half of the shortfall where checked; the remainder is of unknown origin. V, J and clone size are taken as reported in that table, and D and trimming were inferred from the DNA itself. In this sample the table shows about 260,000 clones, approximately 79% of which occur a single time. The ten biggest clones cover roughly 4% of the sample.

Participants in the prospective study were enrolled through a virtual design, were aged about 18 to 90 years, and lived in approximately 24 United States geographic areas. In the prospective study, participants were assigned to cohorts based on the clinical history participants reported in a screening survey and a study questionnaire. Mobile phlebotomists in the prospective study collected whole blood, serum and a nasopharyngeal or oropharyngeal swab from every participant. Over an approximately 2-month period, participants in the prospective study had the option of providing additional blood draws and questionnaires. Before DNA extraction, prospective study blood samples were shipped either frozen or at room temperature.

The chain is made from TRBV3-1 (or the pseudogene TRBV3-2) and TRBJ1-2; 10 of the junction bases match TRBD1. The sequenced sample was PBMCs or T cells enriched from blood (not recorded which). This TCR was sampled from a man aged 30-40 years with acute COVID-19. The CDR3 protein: CASSQGGQGYGYTF. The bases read TGTGCCAGCAGCCAAGGGGGACAGGGGTATGGCTACACCTTC.